These 8 T cell receptor beta chains share one sample of origin, sequenced in a study of CD8 T cells in Susac syndrome. The authors reverse transcribed about 0.5 to 1 ug RNA with random hexamers. Each CDR3 protein is one row after TCRdb ran MiXCR on the immunoSEQ multiplex PCR reads. The table shows hundreds of thousands of distinct CDR3 sequences, with about 88% occurring only once. Sequenced sample: CD8+ T cells from PBMCs. The receptors here all came from a human donor with multiple sclerosis.

The V gene is TRBV20-1, the J gene TRBJ2-1; D call uncertain. Per germline, CDR1 DFQATT and CDR2 SNEGSKA (reference sequence). V lost 1 base, J lost 2 bases, and 6 bases lay in between. The CDR3 runs 13 residues. The CDR3 region is CSARGSAYNEQFF. CDR3 in DNA: TGCAGTGCTAGAGGCTCTGCCTACAATGAGCAGTTCTTC.

The chain is built from TRBV15 and TRBJ1-5; D remains ambiguous. CDR1 is LNHNV, CDR2 YYDKDF, per germline (reference sequence). The CDR3 has 15 amino acids. Trimming cost V 0 bases and J 1 base, with 7 bases left between them. CDR3 sequence reads: CATSRDRTSNQPQHF. CDR3 DNA: TGTGCCACCAGCAGAGATAGGACCAGCAATCAGCCCCAGCATTTT.

This clonotype was seen a few times. The genes are TRBV11-2 and TRBJ2-5, with D perhaps TRBD2 (7 bases). Trimming pared 6 bases from V and 1 base from J, leaving 15 bases between. CDR1 is SGHAT and CDR2 is FQNNGV in the germline V gene. CDR3 length: 15 amino acids. CDR3 residues: CASRQLGGLQETQYF. The CDR3 nucleotides are TGTGCCAGCAGACAACTCGGGGGGCTCCAAGAGACCCAGTACTTC.

This CDR3 is CASSQDETGWEGEQYF. The CDR3 DNA follows: TGCGCCAGCAGCCAGGATGAGACAGGTTGGGAGGGCGAGCAGTACTTC. The chain couples TRBV4-3 to TRBJ2-7; D possibly corresponds to TRBD2 (7 bases). This CDR3 is built from 16 residues. Deletions cut 3 bases from V and 6 bases from J, with 21 bases between. CDR1 is LGHNA, CDR2 YSLEER, per germline.

The chain has TRBV2 and TRBJ2-2; D possibly matches TRBD1 or TRBD2 (6 bases each). Germline values: CDR1 SNHLY, CDR2 FYNNEI. Trimming stripped 2 bases from V and 4 bases from J, with 14 bases between. The CDR3 covers 16 residues. The CDR3 region is CASSESWGASTGELFF. The CDR3 DNA reads TGTGCCAGCAGTGAATCTTGGGGGGCGAGCACCGGGGAGCTGTTTTTT.

This chain joins TRBV11-2 and TRBJ2-3; 10 nucleotides match TRBD2. The CDR3 covers 15 residues. Germline-derived CDR1 and CDR2 are SGHAT and FQNNGV. V lost 4 bases to trimming and J lost 4 bases; unmatched junction nucleotides: 5. The CDR3 loop is CASSWSSGRADTQYF. The CDR3 nucleotides are TGTGCCAGCAGCTGGAGCAGCGGGAGGGCAGATACGCAGTATTTT.

The chain is built from TRBV4-1 and TRBJ1-5, with a tentative D call TRBD1 (5 bases). The CDR3 consists of 17 residues. V lost 1 base and J 0 bases, leaving 13 bases between the germline ends. The germline CDR1 and CDR2 sequences are MGHRA and YSYEKL. The chain's CDR3 is CASSQVTTGYSNQPQHF. In nucleotides, the CDR3 is TGCGCCAGCAGCCAAGTAACCACAGGCTATAGCAATCAGCCCCAGCATTTT.

The rearrangement uses TRBV20-1 and TRBJ1-5; D may be TRBD1 (6 bases). The CDR3 is 15 residues long. V was shortened by 5 bases and J by 3 bases, with 17 bases between the two germline ends. CDR1 is DFQATT, CDR2 SNEGSKA, per germline (reference sequence). CDR3 in DNA: TGCAGTGCTGATGGGGCAGGGGATAACAATCAGCCCCAGCATTTT. This gives the protein CSADGAGDNNQPQHF.